This is a list of T cell receptor beta chains from one sample in a study of blood T cell repertoires in COVID-19. Here immunoSEQ multiplex PCR was the method, and the copy in TCRdb shows in-frame clones only, minus some. The sample includes under 150,000 clones, 88% of them seen just once. The sequencing sample was made of peripheral blood. These receptors were taken from a human donor in a cohort sampled during active COVID-19. The CDR3 runs from the conserved cysteine through the conserved F or W. The D gene is left open where the match is weak. Size is omitted from some rows. Given values are once, few, many or a class for expanded clones.

d_call,v_call,j_call,clone_size,cdr3_nt,cdr3_aa
.,TRBV7-8,TRBJ2-1,.,TGTGCCAGCAGCTTAGAGGCGGCCCCGTCGACTTTGAAGCAGTTCTTC,CASSLEAAPSTLKQFF
TRBD2,TRBV5-1,TRBJ2-3,.,TGCGCCAGCAGCTTCGCCGGGGGGGAAAGGGATACGCAGTATTTT,CASSFAGGERDTQYF
TRBD1,TRBV19,TRBJ1-2,.,TGTGCCAGTAGTATCCGAGGACAGGGTGGCGGCTACACCTTC,CASSIRGQGGGYTF
.,TRBV14,TRBJ2-7,.,TGTGCCAGCAGCCTTGTGGTGAGCGGTCCCTTGAACGAGCAGTACTTC,CASSLVVSGPLNEQYF
.,TRBV14,TRBJ2-7,.,TGTGCCAGCAGCCAACTAGCCACCGTATTGAGCGAGCAGTACTTC,CASSQLATVLSEQYF
.,TRBV7-8,TRBJ1-4,.,TGTGCCAGCAGCTCTTGGACAGCAGTTAATGAAAAACTGTTTTTT,CASSSWTAVNEKLFF
.,TRBV18,TRBJ1-1,.,TGTGCCAGCTCACCCCTGGTTACGGGGGGAGCTGAAGCTTTCTTT,CASSPLVTGGAEAFF
.,TRBV7-9,TRBJ1-3,once,TGTGCCAGCAGCTTATCTTCCCCCGGGGCTGGAAACACCATATATTTT,CASSLSSPGAGNTIYF
TRBD1,TRBV28,TRBJ1-2,.,TGTGCCAGCAGGTCGACAGGGGGCCCGGACTATGGCTACACCTTC,CASRSTGGPDYGYTF
TRBD2,TRBV2,TRBJ2-2,.,TGTGCCAGCAGCCCACCAGCGGGAGGAAACACCGGGGAGCTGTTTTTT,CASSPPAGGNTGELFF
TRBD1,TRBV5-1,TRBJ2-3,.,TGCGCCAGCAGCGCCGGACAGGTCACAGATACGCAGTATTTT,CASSAGQVTDTQYF
TRBD2,TRBV7-2,TRBJ2-5,.,TGTGCCAGCAGCTTAGTGGCTAGCGGCCAAGAGACCCAGTACTTC,CASSLVASGQETQYF
.,TRBV9,TRBJ1-2,.,TGTGCCAGCAGCGCTGGGTCAGGGGACCATGGCTACACCTTC,CASSAGSGDHGYTF
.,TRBV27,TRBJ1-5,few,TGTGCCAGCAGGGAGGTGGACGGGCCCCAGCATTTT,CASREVDGPQHF
.,TRBV27,TRBJ1-2,.,TGTGCCAGCAGTTTACAGGGCTCGACTAACTATGGCTACACCTTC,CASSLQGSTNYGYTF
.,TRBV19,TRBJ2-1,.,TGTGCCAGTAGTAACGCAGGGATGTGGAATGAGCAGTTCTTC,CASSNAGMWNEQFF
.,TRBV21-1,TRBJ1-5,once,TGTGCCAGCAGCACGACAGGGAGAAATCACCCCCAGCATTTT,CASSTTGRNHPQHF
TRBD1,TRBV29-1,TRBJ1-2,.,TGCAGCGCCGGACAGGGGGCGGGTGGCTACACCTTC,CSAGQGAGGYTF